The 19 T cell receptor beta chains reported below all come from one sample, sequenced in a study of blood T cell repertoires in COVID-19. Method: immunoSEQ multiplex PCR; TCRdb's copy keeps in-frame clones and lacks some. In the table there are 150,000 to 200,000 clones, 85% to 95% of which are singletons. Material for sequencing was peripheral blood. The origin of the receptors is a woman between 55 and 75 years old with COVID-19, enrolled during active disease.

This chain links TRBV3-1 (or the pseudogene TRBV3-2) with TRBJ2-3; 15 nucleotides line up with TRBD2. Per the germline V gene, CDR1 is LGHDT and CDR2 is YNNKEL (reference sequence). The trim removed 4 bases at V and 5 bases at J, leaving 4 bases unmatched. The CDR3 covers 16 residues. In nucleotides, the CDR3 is TGTGCCAGCAGCCTGGGACTAGCGGGGGGAGAAGATACGCAGTATTTT. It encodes CASSLGLAGGEDTQYF.

CDR3: CASSLLTGGRETQYF. CDR3 bases: TGTGCCAGCAGCCTACTCACAGGGGGACGAGAGACCCAGTACTTC. The chain carries TRBV7-9 and TRBJ2-5; 8 positions match TRBD1. With 5 bases clipped from V and 4 bases from J, the junction kept 9 bases outside the gene matches. The CDR3 has 15 amino acids. CDR1 is SEHNR, CDR2 FQNEAQ, per germline (reference sequence).

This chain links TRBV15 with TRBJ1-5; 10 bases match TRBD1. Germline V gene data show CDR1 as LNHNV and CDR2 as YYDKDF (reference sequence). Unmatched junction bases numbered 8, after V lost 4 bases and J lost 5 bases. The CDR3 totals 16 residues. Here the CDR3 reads CATSTGTGAADQPQHF. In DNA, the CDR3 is TGTGCCACCAGCACCGGGACAGGGGCAGCCGATCAGCCCCAGCATTTT.

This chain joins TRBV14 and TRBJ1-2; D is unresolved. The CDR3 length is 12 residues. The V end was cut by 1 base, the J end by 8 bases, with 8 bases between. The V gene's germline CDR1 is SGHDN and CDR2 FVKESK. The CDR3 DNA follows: TGTGCCAGCAGCCAAGGGACTCTGGGCTACACCTTC. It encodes CASSQGTLGYTF.

The CDR3 DNA reads as TGTGCCAGCAGCTCGACAGCGCCCGGGTCCGATTCACCCCTCCACTTT. Protein sequence: CASSSTAPGSDSPLHF. V gene TRBV7-9 combines with J gene TRBJ1-6; D is possibly TRBD1 (5 bases). CDR3 length: 16 amino acids. Germline CDR1 SEHNR, CDR2 FQNEAQ (reference sequence). V was cut by 4 bases and J by 8 bases, with 18 bases left in between.

As DNA, the CDR3 is TGTGCCAGCTCACAGGCGGACAGGCTGGGAACCGGGGAGCTGTTTTTT. This gives the protein CASSQADRLGTGELFF. The chain carries TRBV18 and TRBJ2-2; TRBD1 matches at 7 bases. There are 16 residues in the CDR3. Trimming took 4 bases from V and 5 from J; bases not matched to a gene: 10. The germline gives CDR1 KGHSH, CDR2 LQKENI.

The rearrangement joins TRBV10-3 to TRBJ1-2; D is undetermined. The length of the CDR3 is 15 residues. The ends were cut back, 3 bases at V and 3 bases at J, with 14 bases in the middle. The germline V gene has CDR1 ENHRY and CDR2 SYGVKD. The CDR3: CAISDLAGFDYGYTF. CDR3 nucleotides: TGTGCCATCAGTGACCTCGCAGGTTTCGACTATGGCTACACCTTC.

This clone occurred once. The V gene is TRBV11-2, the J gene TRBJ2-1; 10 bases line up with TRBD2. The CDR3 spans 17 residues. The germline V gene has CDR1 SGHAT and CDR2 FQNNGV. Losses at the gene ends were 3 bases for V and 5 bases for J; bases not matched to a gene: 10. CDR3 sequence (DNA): TGTGCCAGCAGCTTTTCTAGCGGGGGTGCTCTAAACAATGAGCAGTTCTTC. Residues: CASSFSSGGALNNEQFF.

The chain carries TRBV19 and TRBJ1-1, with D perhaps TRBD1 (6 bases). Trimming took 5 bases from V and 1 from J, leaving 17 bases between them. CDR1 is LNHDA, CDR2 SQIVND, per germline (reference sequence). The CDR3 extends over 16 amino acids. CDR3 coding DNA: TGTGCCAGTAGTCCAAGGCCCGGCAGGGGGAACACTGAAGCTTTCTTT. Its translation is CASSPRPGRGNTEAFF.

CDR3 DNA: TGTGCCAGCAGCGCAGGCGCAGCGGGGGCCAAAGATACGCAGTATTTT. Amino acids: CASSAGAAGAKDTQYF. The chain has TRBV9 and TRBJ2-3, with 8 bases matching TRBD2. Germline V gene data show CDR1 as SGDLS and CDR2 as YYNGEE. This CDR3 has 16 amino acids. V was clipped by 3 bases and J by 5 bases; unmatched bases: 11.

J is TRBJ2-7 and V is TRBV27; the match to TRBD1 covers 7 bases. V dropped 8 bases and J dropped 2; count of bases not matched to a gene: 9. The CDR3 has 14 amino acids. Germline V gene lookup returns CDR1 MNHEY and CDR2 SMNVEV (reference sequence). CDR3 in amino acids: CASRYRQGTYEQYF. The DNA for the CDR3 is TGTGCCAGCCGATATCGACAGGGAACCTACGAGCAGTACTTC.

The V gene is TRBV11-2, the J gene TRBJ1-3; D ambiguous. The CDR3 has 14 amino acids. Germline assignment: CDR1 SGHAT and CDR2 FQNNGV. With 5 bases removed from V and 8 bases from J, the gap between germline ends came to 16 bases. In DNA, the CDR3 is TGTGCCAGCAGCGCGATGGGGAGTAGGGACACCATATATTTT. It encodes CASSAMGSRDTIYF.

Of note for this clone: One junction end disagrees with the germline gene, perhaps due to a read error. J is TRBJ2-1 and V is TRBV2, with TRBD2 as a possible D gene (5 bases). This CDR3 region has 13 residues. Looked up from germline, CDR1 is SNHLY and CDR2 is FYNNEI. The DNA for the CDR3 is TGTGCCAGCAGGGAAGGACTCTACAATGAGCAGTTCTTC. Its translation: CASREGLYNEQFF.

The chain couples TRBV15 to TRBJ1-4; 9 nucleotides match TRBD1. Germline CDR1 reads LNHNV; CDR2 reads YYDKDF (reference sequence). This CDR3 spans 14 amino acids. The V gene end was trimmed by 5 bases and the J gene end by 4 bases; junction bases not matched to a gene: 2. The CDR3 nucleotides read TGTGCCACCAGCGGGACAGGGTATAATGAAAAACTGTTTTTT. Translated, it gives CATSGTGYNEKLFF.

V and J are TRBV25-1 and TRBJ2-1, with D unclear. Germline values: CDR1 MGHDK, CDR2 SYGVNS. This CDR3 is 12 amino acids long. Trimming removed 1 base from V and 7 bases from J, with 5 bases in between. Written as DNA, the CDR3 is TGTGCCAGCAGTGAATTCGTGAATGAGCAGTTCTTC. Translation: CASSEFVNEQFF.

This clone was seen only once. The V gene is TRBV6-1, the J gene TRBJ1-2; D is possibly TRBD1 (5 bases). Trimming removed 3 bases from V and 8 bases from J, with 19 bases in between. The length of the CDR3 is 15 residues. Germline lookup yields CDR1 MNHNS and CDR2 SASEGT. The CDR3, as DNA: TGTGCCAGCAGTGAGGGACTTCGCAATATAGGCGGCTACACCTTC. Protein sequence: CASSEGLRNIGGYTF.

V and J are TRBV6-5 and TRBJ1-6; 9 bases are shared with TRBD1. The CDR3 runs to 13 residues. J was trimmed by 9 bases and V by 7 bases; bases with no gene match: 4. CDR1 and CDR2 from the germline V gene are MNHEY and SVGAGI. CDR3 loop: CASNDRGISPLHF. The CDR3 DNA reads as TGTGCCAGCAACGACAGGGGGATTTCACCCCTCCACTTT.

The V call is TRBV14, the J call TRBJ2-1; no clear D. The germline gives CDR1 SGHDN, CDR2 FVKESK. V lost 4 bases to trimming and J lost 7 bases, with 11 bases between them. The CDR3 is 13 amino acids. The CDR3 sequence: CASSRHPTNEQFF. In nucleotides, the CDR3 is TGTGCCAGCAGCCGGCATCCAACGAATGAGCAGTTCTTC.

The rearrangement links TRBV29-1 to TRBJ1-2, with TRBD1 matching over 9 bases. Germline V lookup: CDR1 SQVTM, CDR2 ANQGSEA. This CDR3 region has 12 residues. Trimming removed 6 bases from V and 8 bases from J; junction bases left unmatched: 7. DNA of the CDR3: TGCAGCGTATTACAGGGGGCGGGAGGCTACACCTTC. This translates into CSVLQGAGGYTF.